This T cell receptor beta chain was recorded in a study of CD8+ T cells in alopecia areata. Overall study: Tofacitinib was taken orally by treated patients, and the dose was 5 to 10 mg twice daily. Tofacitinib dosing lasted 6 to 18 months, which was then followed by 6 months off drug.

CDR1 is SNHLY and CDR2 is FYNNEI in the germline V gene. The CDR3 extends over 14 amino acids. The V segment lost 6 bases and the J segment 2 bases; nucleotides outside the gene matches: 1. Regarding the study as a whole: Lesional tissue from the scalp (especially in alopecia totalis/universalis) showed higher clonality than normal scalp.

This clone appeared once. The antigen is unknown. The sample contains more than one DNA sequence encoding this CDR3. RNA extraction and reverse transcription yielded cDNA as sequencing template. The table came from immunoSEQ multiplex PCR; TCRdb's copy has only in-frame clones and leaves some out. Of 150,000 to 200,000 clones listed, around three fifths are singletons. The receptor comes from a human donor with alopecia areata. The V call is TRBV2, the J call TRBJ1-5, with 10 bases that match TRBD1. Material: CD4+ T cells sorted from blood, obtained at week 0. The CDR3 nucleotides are TGTGCCAGCAGGGGGACAGGGGGCAATCAGCCCCAGCATTTT. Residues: CASRGTGGNQPQHF. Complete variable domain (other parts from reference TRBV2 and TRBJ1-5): EPEVTQTPSHQVTQMGQEVILRCVPISNHLYFYWYRQILGQKVEFLVSFYNNEISEKSEIFDDQFSVERPDGSNFTLKIRSTKLEDSAMYFCASRGTGGNQPQHFGDGTRLSIL.